This T cell receptor (beta chain) was found in a study of PD-1 blockade in mismatch repair-deficient tumors (dated by TCRdb to the late 2010s). Study-wide context: Between late 2013 and 2016, the trial enrolled 86 consecutive patients with around 11 types of mismatch repair-deficient cancer, all of whom had received prior treatment and were progressing. Tumor-associated T cell clones were tracked in the peripheral blood of patients responding to PD-1 blockade by deep sequencing of TCR CDR3 regions. The investigation overall reported the following: Clones residing in the tumor, which were often undetectable in blood before treatment, expanded quickly after pembrolizumab and then contracted, generally before radiologic responses.

In light of the paper, this sample's time point label describes: peripheral blood 12 weeks after first pembrolizumab dose. For every enrolled patient, mismatch repair deficiency was confirmed by either polymerase chain reaction or immunohistochemistry. TCR sequencing was performed for a few patients who responded to pembrolizumab therapy. Pembrolizumab PD-1 blockade was prospectively tested in advanced mismatch repair-deficient cancers, regardless of tissue of origin, in the phase II trial. Peripheral blood T cell samples were gathered serially, both before PD-1 blockade started and at multiple time points afterward. Blood sampling times were expressed in weeks after the first pembrolizumab dose. The library was produced with the immunoSEQ multiplex PCR assay. TCRdb took over this immuneACCESS table, retaining in-frame rearrangements with V and J assigned. Such tables are incomplete; in checked studies, under half of the missing clones stem from an unresolved V gene, and the remainder is unexplained. The sample table lists over 75,000 clones, roughly 80% of them with a count of one. The top ten constitute around 2.7% of the sample.

Concerning this clone itself: Its antigen specificity is not known. No base-level quality is on record; no much larger clone is a single base apart.

The sequence was collected from an adult with mismatch repair-deficient cancer. Source: peripheral blood, taken 12 weeks after starting pembrolizumab.

The CDR3 protein is CASSYSIGENYEQYF. In nucleotide form, the sequence is TGTGCCAGCAGTTACTCGATTGGGGAAAACTACGAGCAGTACTTC. The V and J segments used are TRBV6-6 and TRBJ2-7; the D gene cannot be resolved reliably. The CDR3 runs 15 residues from the cysteine to the phenylalanine. Just the 45-base CDR3 DNA is kept, in frame starting at base 1. Relative to germline, V is 0 bases shorter and J is 3 bases shorter, with 12 bases between their ends. CDR1 is given as MNHNY and CDR2 as SVGAGI, both from the germline V gene (reference sequence).